This TCR beta chain stems from a study of a mutant IDH1 vaccine in newly diagnosed glioma. Looking at the study overall: Vaccines began 4-6 weeks after radiotherapy alone, or with temozolomide cycles. Points from the study as a whole: Pseudoprogression showed no apparent link to changes in top peripheral T cell clonotypes. Vaccine-induced immune responses occurred in approximately 93% of patients.

This CDR3 has 15 amino acids. Germline CDR1 SSHAT, CDR2 FNYEAQ (reference sequence). Some clones are missing from TCRdb's copy, which holds only in-frame ones; the method was immunoSEQ multiplex PCR. The sample has tens of thousands of clones; more than 60% are singletons. This clone has just one count. Its cognate antigen is unknown. One end of the junction varies from germline; a read error may be responsible. Indicated time point: week 23, last vaccination. Vaccinated patients received 300 ug of mutant IDH1 20-mer peptide per dose, with topical imiquimod. Each tumor in the donors was a new WHO grade 3 or 4 astrocytoma, IDH1-mutant and ATRX-lost.

The TCR was taken from a middle-aged woman with glioma. Some clones in this sample may be carry-over from other donors' samples. Sequencing used PBMCs, obtained from a glioma patient whose treatment included an IDH1 peptide vaccine. The genes are TRBV7-7 and TRBJ2-3; 7 nucleotides align to TRBD2. In nucleotides, the CDR3 is TGTGCTAGCAGCTTAGTCCCGGGGGGAGCCGATACGCAGTATTTT. Translation: CASSLVPGGADTQYF.